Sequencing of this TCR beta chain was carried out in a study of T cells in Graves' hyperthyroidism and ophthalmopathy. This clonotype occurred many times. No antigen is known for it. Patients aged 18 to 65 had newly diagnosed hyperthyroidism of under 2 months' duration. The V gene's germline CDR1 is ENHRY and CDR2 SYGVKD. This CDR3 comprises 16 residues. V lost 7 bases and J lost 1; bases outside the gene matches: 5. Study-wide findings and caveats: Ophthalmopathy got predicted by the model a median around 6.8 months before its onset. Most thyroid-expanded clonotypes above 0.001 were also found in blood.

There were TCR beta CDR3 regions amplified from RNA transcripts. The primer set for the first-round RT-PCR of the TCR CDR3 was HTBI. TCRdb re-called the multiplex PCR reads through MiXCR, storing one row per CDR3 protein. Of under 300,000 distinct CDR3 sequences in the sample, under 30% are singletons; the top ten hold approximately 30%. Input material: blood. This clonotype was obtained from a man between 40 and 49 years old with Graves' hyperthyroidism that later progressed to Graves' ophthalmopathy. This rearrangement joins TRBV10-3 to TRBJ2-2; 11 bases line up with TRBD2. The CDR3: CAIKSTSGKNTGELFF. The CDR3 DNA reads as TGTGCCATCAAGTCGACTAGCGGGAAGAACACCGGGGAGCTGTTTTTT.